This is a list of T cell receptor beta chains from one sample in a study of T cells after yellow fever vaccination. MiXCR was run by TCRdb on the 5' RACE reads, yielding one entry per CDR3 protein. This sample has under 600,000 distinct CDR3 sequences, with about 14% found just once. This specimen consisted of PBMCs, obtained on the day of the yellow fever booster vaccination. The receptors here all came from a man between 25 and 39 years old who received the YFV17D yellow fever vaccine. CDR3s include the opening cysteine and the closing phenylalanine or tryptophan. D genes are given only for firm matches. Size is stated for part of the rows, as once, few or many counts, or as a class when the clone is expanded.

CDR3nt: TGTGCCAGCAGCTTGACCCCTAGCGGGAGTACAGATACGCAGTATTTT
CDR3aa: CASSLTPSGSTDTQYF
j_gene: TRBJ2-3
d_gene: TRBD2
abundance: few
v_gene: TRBV5-4

CDR3nt: TGTGCCACCAGCAGAGACGAGAGAGCCTACGAGCAGTACTTC
CDR3aa: CATSRDERAYEQYF
j_gene: TRBJ2-7
d_gene: -
abundance: -
v_gene: TRBV15

CDR3nt: TGTGCCAGCAGTCACCCGGACAGGTTCGAGACCCAGTACTTC
CDR3aa: CASSHPDRFETQYF
j_gene: TRBJ2-5
d_gene: TRBD1
abundance: -
v_gene: TRBV6-5

CDR3nt: TGTGCCAGCAGCTTAGGGCCCCCGGGCTCCTACAATGAGCAGTTCTTC
CDR3aa: CASSLGPPGSYNEQFF
j_gene: TRBJ2-1
d_gene: -
abundance: -
v_gene: TRBV11-3

CDR3nt: TGTGCCAGCAGCGCCCCACTAGGTGGGGTAGGCAGTATAAACACCGGGGAGCTGTTTTTT
CDR3aa: CASSAPLGGVGSINTGELFF
j_gene: TRBJ2-2
d_gene: -
abundance: -
v_gene: TRBV11-2

CDR3nt: TGTGCCACCAGTGATTTTCCTAGCGGGAAAATAGCCAACAATGAGCAGTTCTTC
CDR3aa: CATSDFPSGKIANNEQFF
j_gene: TRBJ2-1
d_gene: TRBD2
abundance: few
v_gene: TRBV24-1

CDR3nt: TGTGCCAGCAGCTCCCGGGACAGGGGGAATACTGAAGCTTTCTTT
CDR3aa: CASSSRDRGNTEAFF
j_gene: TRBJ1-1
d_gene: TRBD1
abundance: few
v_gene: TRBV7-2

CDR3nt: TGCAGGGCGTTTCAGGGGATCTTCGGTGAAGCTTTCTTT
CDR3aa: CRAFQGIFGEAFF
j_gene: TRBJ1-1
d_gene: -
abundance: -
v_gene: TRBV20-1

CDR3nt: TGTGCCAGCAGGCCACAGGGGGAGGGCTCCTACAATGAGCAGTTCTTC
CDR3aa: CASRPQGEGSYNEQFF
j_gene: TRBJ2-1
d_gene: -
abundance: few
v_gene: TRBV12-3/TRBV12-4

CDR3nt: TGTGCCAGCAGCTTGGCCTTAGCGGGAGGATTAGAGACCCAGTACTTC
CDR3aa: CASSLALAGGLETQYF
j_gene: TRBJ2-5
d_gene: TRBD2
abundance: -
v_gene: TRBV5-6

CDR3nt: TGTGCCAGTAGTATCCCTAGCGGAGTACAGTTCTTC
CDR3aa: CASSIPSGVQFF
j_gene: TRBJ2-1
d_gene: TRBD2
abundance: -
v_gene: TRBV19

CDR3nt: TGCGCCAGCAGCCAAGTGGGTGGACTAGCGGGACTGGAGGCCTACAATGAGCAGTTCTTC
CDR3aa: CASSQVGGLAGLEAYNEQFF
j_gene: TRBJ2-1
d_gene: TRBD2
abundance: few
v_gene: TRBV4-1

CDR3nt: TGTGCCACCAGTGATCCCCCCGGGACTAGCGGGCCGGCCTACAATGAGCAGTTCTTC
CDR3aa: CATSDPPGTSGPAYNEQFF
j_gene: TRBJ2-1
d_gene: TRBD2
abundance: few
v_gene: TRBV24-1

CDR3nt: TGTGCCAGTACTTTCACCCAGGGCGGCTACACCTTC
CDR3aa: CASTFTQGGYTF
j_gene: TRBJ1-2
d_gene: -
abundance: -
v_gene: TRBV19

CDR3nt: TGCAGTGCTAGAGATCCCCGGGGGCCCCAGCATTTT
CDR3aa: CSARDPRGPQHF
j_gene: TRBJ1-5
d_gene: -
abundance: -
v_gene: TRBV20-1

CDR3nt: TGCAGTGCTAGAGATCAATCCCCGAGAGGCAATCAGCCCCAGCATTTT
CDR3aa: CSARDQSPRGNQPQHF
j_gene: TRBJ1-5
d_gene: -
abundance: few
v_gene: TRBV20-1

CDR3nt: TGTGCCAGTAGTAAACGGGGTCAGCCCCAGCATTTT
CDR3aa: CASSKRGQPQHF
j_gene: TRBJ1-5
d_gene: -
abundance: -
v_gene: TRBV19

CDR3nt: TGCGCCAGCAGCACTGGACAGCAATACAATGAGCAGTTCTTC
CDR3aa: CASSTGQQYNEQFF
j_gene: TRBJ2-1
d_gene: -
abundance: -
v_gene: TRBV5-1

CDR3nt: TGTGCCAGCAGCTTGGAGGGTTCCGCGATAAATGAGCAGTTCTTC
CDR3aa: CASSLEGSAINEQFF
j_gene: TRBJ2-1
d_gene: -
abundance: -
v_gene: TRBV5-6

CDR3nt: TGTGCCAGCATGGGTCGCGGCAGATACACAGATACGCAGTATTTT
CDR3aa: CASMGRGRYTDTQYF
j_gene: TRBJ2-3
d_gene: -
abundance: few
v_gene: TRBV6-1

CDR3nt: TGCGCCAGCAGCTTCGTAGGGGAGAACTACGAGCAGTACTTC
CDR3aa: CASSFVGENYEQYF
j_gene: TRBJ2-7
d_gene: -
abundance: -
v_gene: TRBV5-1

CDR3nt: TGTGCCAGCAGTTTTCGACTAGCGGGAGAGACCCAGTACTTC
CDR3aa: CASSFRLAGETQYF
j_gene: TRBJ2-5
d_gene: TRBD2
abundance: -
v_gene: TRBV12-3/TRBV12-4

CDR3nt: TGTGCCTCCTCACGAGGAGGTAGCGATGAGCAGTTCTTC
CDR3aa: CASSRGGSDEQFF
j_gene: TRBJ2-1
d_gene: -
abundance: -
v_gene: TRBV19

CDR3nt: TGCAGTGCTAGAGATACATCGCGCGGACAGGTGTTCAATCAGCCCCAGCATTTT
CDR3aa: CSARDTSRGQVFNQPQHF
j_gene: TRBJ1-5
d_gene: TRBD1
abundance: -
v_gene: TRBV20-1

CDR3nt: TGTGCCAGCAGTTACTCGAAGGCCGGGGCGAACGAGCAGTACTTC
CDR3aa: CASSYSKAGANEQYF
j_gene: TRBJ2-7
d_gene: -
abundance: few
v_gene: TRBV6-5

CDR3nt: TGTGCCAGCAGGCCGGATCAGAACTATGGCTACACCTTC
CDR3aa: CASRPDQNYGYTF
j_gene: TRBJ1-2
d_gene: -
abundance: few
v_gene: TRBV6-1

CDR3nt: TGTGCCAGTAGGTTCAGGGCCGACACCGGGGAGCTGTTTTTT
CDR3aa: CASRFRADTGELFF
j_gene: TRBJ2-2
d_gene: -
abundance: few
v_gene: TRBV19

CDR3nt: TGTGCCAGCAGCGCAGGGATCTTAGCTAACTATGGCTACACCTTC
CDR3aa: CASSAGILANYGYTF
j_gene: TRBJ1-2
d_gene: -
abundance: few
v_gene: TRBV9

CDR3nt: TGCGCCAGCAGCTTGGCCAGTGGGGGGACTGAAGCTTTCTTT
CDR3aa: CASSLASGGTEAFF
j_gene: TRBJ1-1
d_gene: -
abundance: many
v_gene: TRBV5-1

CDR3nt: TGCGCCAGCAGCCAAGAAGGGCGCAACCCCACAGATACGCAGTATTTT
CDR3aa: CASSQEGRNPTDTQYF
j_gene: TRBJ2-3
d_gene: -
abundance: few
v_gene: TRBV4-3

CDR3nt: TGTGCCAGCAGTACTCGGACTAGCGGGATCCCCTACGAGCAGTACTTC
CDR3aa: CASSTRTSGIPYEQYF
j_gene: TRBJ2-7
d_gene: TRBD2
abundance: -
v_gene: TRBV27

CDR3nt: TGTGCCAGCAGCCTCACCGGGACAGGGGGCTTCTACGAGCAGTACTTC
CDR3aa: CASSLTGTGGFYEQYF
j_gene: TRBJ2-7
d_gene: TRBD1
abundance: -
v_gene: TRBV27

CDR3nt: TGTGCCAGCAGCTTGGATCAGGGGATCGGGGAGCTGTTTTTT
CDR3aa: CASSLDQGIGELFF
j_gene: TRBJ2-2
d_gene: -
abundance: -
v_gene: TRBV5-5

CDR3nt: TGCGCCAGCAGCGCTTGGGACCAAGAGACCCAGTACTTC
CDR3aa: CASSAWDQETQYF
j_gene: TRBJ2-5
d_gene: -
abundance: -
v_gene: TRBV5-1

CDR3nt: TGTGCCAGCAGAAACGGAGGATACGAGCAGTACTTC
CDR3aa: CASRNGGYEQYF
j_gene: TRBJ2-7
d_gene: -
abundance: few
v_gene: TRBV2

CDR3nt: TGCGCCAGCAGCCAGGGTGCTGGGGCCAACGTCCTGACTTTC
CDR3aa: CASSQGAGANVLTF
j_gene: TRBJ2-6
d_gene: -
abundance: -
v_gene: TRBV5-1

CDR3nt: TGCAGTGCTAGAGATATTCATCAGGGGCGCCAGCCCCAGCATTTT
CDR3aa: CSARDIHQGRQPQHF
j_gene: TRBJ1-5
d_gene: -
abundance: -
v_gene: TRBV20-1

CDR3nt: TGTGCCAGCAGTCCCCGACAGGGTGTTCAGCCCCAGCATTTT
CDR3aa: CASSPRQGVQPQHF
j_gene: TRBJ1-5
d_gene: TRBD1
abundance: many
v_gene: TRBV28

CDR3nt: TGCGCCAGCAGTGAATCGACAGGGAGGAATGAGCAGTTCTTC
CDR3aa: CASSESTGRNEQFF
j_gene: TRBJ2-1
d_gene: -
abundance: -
v_gene: TRBV10-1

CDR3nt: TGCAGTGCTATTAGCGGGGGCAGAGAGACCCAGTACTTC
CDR3aa: CSAISGGRETQYF
j_gene: TRBJ2-5
d_gene: TRBD2
abundance: -
v_gene: TRBV20-1

CDR3nt: TGCGCCAGCAGTTTGACAGGGGATGGGGCCTACGAGCAGTACTTC
CDR3aa: CASSLTGDGAYEQYF
j_gene: TRBJ2-7
d_gene: TRBD1
abundance: few
v_gene: TRBV5-1

CDR3nt: TGCGCCAGCAGCCAGGGGGGGGTGAATGAGCAGTTCTTC
CDR3aa: CASSQGGVNEQFF
j_gene: TRBJ2-1
d_gene: TRBD2
abundance: few
v_gene: TRBV4-1

CDR3nt: TGCAGTGCTAGAAGGCTAGCGGGGGGCATCGGCTCCTACAATGAGCAGTTCTTC
CDR3aa: CSARRLAGGIGSYNEQFF
j_gene: TRBJ2-1
d_gene: TRBD2
abundance: -
v_gene: TRBV20-1

CDR3nt: TGTGCTCAAACAGGGGACACCGGGGAGCTGTTTTTT
CDR3aa: CAQTGDTGELFF
j_gene: TRBJ2-2
d_gene: TRBD1
abundance: -
v_gene: TRBV7-9

CDR3nt: TGTGCCAGCAGCCAAGTTACGGGGTGGAATGAAAAACTGTTTTTT
CDR3aa: CASSQVTGWNEKLFF
j_gene: TRBJ1-4
d_gene: -
abundance: -
v_gene: TRBV7-9

CDR3nt: TGTGCCAGCAGTTTACTCGATCCGAATCAGGGGAGTGGCTACACCTTC
CDR3aa: CASSLLDPNQGSGYTF
j_gene: TRBJ1-2
d_gene: -
abundance: -
v_gene: TRBV6-2/TRBV6-3

CDR3nt: TGCGCCAGCATGTGGGAAGCGGAAGAGACCCAGTACTTC
CDR3aa: CASMWEAEETQYF
j_gene: TRBJ2-5
d_gene: -
abundance: many
v_gene: TRBV5-1

CDR3nt: TGCGCCAGCAGCATAGGACAGGGTGGGAACACTGAAGCTTTCTTT
CDR3aa: CASSIGQGGNTEAFF
j_gene: TRBJ1-1
d_gene: TRBD1
abundance: many
v_gene: TRBV5-1

CDR3nt: TGTGCCAGCAGCCTGGGGTCGTTACCGCAGACCCAGTACTTC
CDR3aa: CASSLGSLPQTQYF
j_gene: TRBJ2-5
d_gene: -
abundance: -
v_gene: TRBV28

CDR3nt: TGTGCCAGCAGCTTAGCGGGGGGCGGGATAGATGAAGCTTTCTTT
CDR3aa: CASSLAGGGIDEAFF
j_gene: TRBJ1-1
d_gene: -
abundance: -
v_gene: TRBV7-2

CDR3nt: TGTGCCACCCTTAAGGACGGAAACACCGGGGAGCTGTTTTTT
CDR3aa: CATLKDGNTGELFF
j_gene: TRBJ2-2
d_gene: -
abundance: many
v_gene: TRBV24-1

CDR3nt: TGTGCCAGCAGCTTCTCGGGGGGCTCGTCCGAAGCTTTCTTT
CDR3aa: CASSFSGGSSEAFF
j_gene: TRBJ1-1
d_gene: -
abundance: few
v_gene: TRBV7-9

CDR3nt: TGCAGTGCTCCGACCGGACTAGCGGGAGGTGATACGCAGTATTTT
CDR3aa: CSAPTGLAGGDTQYF
j_gene: TRBJ2-3
d_gene: TRBD2
abundance: few
v_gene: TRBV20-1

CDR3nt: TGCGCCAGCAGTTCGGGAGAGAACACTGAAGCTTTCTTT
CDR3aa: CASSSGENTEAFF
j_gene: TRBJ1-1
d_gene: -
abundance: -
v_gene: TRBV5-1

CDR3nt: TGTGCCAGCACCGGGACAGGGTGGAATGAGCAGTTCTTC
CDR3aa: CASTGTGWNEQFF
j_gene: TRBJ2-1
d_gene: TRBD1
abundance: few
v_gene: TRBV6-1